Below are 17 T cell receptor beta chains sequenced from a single sample in a study of T-cell memory formation after mild COVID-19. TCRdb re-called the 5' RACE reads with MiXCR, one entry per CDR3 protein. The data hold 380,000 or so distinct CDR3 sequences, with roughly 15% observed a single time. The sequenced sample consisted of PBMCs or a T cell subset sorted from them (not recorded which). All receptors derive from a man aged 18-30 years who had mild COVID-19 (a few samples of this study predate the infection). Cell type and time point are not known.

The chain uses TRBV4-1 and TRBJ2-7, with TRBD1 identical over 10 bases. The trim removed 5 bases at V and 12 bases at J, leaving 4 bases unmatched. This CDR3 has 11 residues. Germline V lookup: CDR1 MGHRA, CDR2 YSYEKL. The CDR3 region has the DNA TGCGCCAGCAGCGGGACAGGGGAACCGTACTTC. Its protein product is CASSGTGEPYF.

This clonotype was counted only a few times. The chain joins TRBV28 to TRBJ1-5, with a possible D match to TRBD1 (5 bases). CDR1 MDHEN and CDR2 SYDVKM come from the germline V gene. The CDR3 length is 15 residues. Trimming took 6 bases from V and 4 from J, leaving 16 bases between them. CDR3 DNA: TGTGCCAGCAGCCGAACCCGCTACAGGAATCAGCCCCAGCATTTT. It is translated as CASSRTRYRNQPQHF.

The sample holds a few counts of this clonotype. V usage is TRBV10-3 and J usage is TRBJ1-2; the D gene is possibly TRBD1 (6 bases). Trimming shortened V by 6 bases and J by 10 bases, and 15 bases separated the two germline ends. The CDR3 runs 12 residues. Germline V gene sequence: CDR1 ENHRY, CDR2 SYGVKD. CDR3: CAIRTGLHTYTF. CDR3 bases: TGTGCCATCAGAACAGGGCTCCATACCTACACCTTC.

This clonotype has a handful of counts. V is TRBV27 and J is TRBJ1-1; D gene ambiguous. Looked up from germline, CDR1 is MNHEY and CDR2 is SMNVEV (reference sequence). The germline V and J ends were trimmed by 6 bases and 3 bases, with 11 bases remaining between them. The CDR3 is 13 residues long. The DNA of the CDR3 is TGTGCCAGCAGGATAGGTCGGTACACTGAAGCTTTCTTT. Protein sequence: CASRIGRYTEAFF.

This clonotype was found a few times. The chain recombines TRBV20-1 with TRBJ1-5, with D perhaps matching TRBD1 (6 bases). Germline V gene data show CDR1 as DFQATT and CDR2 as SNEGSKA (reference sequence). This CDR3 comprises 14 residues. The CDR3 loop is CSFQGPYSNQPQHF. CDR3 DNA: TGCAGCTTCCAGGGGCCCTATAGCAATCAGCCCCAGCATTTT.

This clonotype was seen repeatedly, ten times or more. This chain joins TRBV12-3 or TRBV12-4 and TRBJ2-3; TRBD1 matches 10 bases. The trim removed 7 bases at V and 6 bases at J, leaving 4 bases unmatched. This CDR3 comprises 13 residues. CDR3 bases: TGTGCCAGCACCAAGGGACAGGGGGATACGCAGTATTTT. It encodes CASTKGQGDTQYF.

The sample holds a few counts of this clonotype. This chain links TRBV20-1 with TRBJ1-2, with 9 bases aligning to TRBD1. The CDR3 runs 14 residues. In germline, CDR1 is DFQATT, CDR2 SNEGSKA (reference sequence). The ends lost 5 bases at V and 5 bases at J; junction bases unmatched: 9. The CDR3 loop reads CSARRQGESYGYTF. CDR3 nucleotide sequence: TGCAGTGCTCGTCGACAGGGGGAGTCGTATGGCTACACCTTC.

This clonotype was seen ten or more times. The rearrangement uses TRBV11-2 and TRBJ2-3; D is undetermined. The CDR3 spans 15 residues. Germline V gene lookup returns CDR1 SGHAT and CDR2 FQNNGV. V was cut by 1 base and J by 5 bases, with 13 bases left in between. CDR3 region: CASSLGSGTGDTQYF. The CDR3 nucleotides are TGTGCCAGCAGCTTAGGTAGTGGAACGGGAGATACGCAGTATTTT.

The rearrangement joins TRBV28 to TRBJ1-3; D unresolved. Germline CDR1 and CDR2: MDHEN and SYDVKM. The CDR3 contains 14 residues. The V gene lost 11 bases and the J gene lost 0 bases, with 14 bases spanning the gap. CDR3 amino acids: CAGTRRSSGNTIYF. DNA for the CDR3: TGTGCCGGCACAAGGCGGAGCTCTGGAAACACCATATATTTT. The full variable domain, with the rest looked up from reference TRBV28 and TRBJ1-3, is DVKVTQSSRYLVKRTGEKVFLECVQDMDHENMFWYRQDPGLGLRLIYFSYDVKMKEKGDIPEGYSVSREKKERFSLILESASTNQTSMYLCAGTRRSSGNTIYFGEGSWLTVV.

This clonotype was counted between two and nine times. This CDR3 reads CASSYGVRSNQPQHF. The CDR3 coding sequence is TGTGCCAGCAGTTACGGGGTGCGAAGCAATCAGCCCCAGCATTTT. The J gene is TRBJ1-5, the V gene TRBV6-2 or TRBV6-3; D gene ambiguous. The germline V and J ends were trimmed by 2 bases and 1 base, with 9 bases remaining between them. The germline V gene encodes CDR1 MNHEY and CDR2 SVGEGT. This CDR3 is 15 amino acids long.

The chain links TRBV20-1 to TRBJ2-3; 11 bases align to TRBD2. CDR1 is DFQATT, CDR2 SNEGSKA, per germline (reference sequence). CDR3 length: 15 amino acids. V lost 2 bases and J lost 3; bases outside the gene matches: 4. The CDR3 reads CSARPTSGRTDTQYF. The CDR3 nucleotides read TGCAGTGCTAGACCCACTAGCGGGAGAACAGATACGCAGTATTTT.

There are a few counts of this clonotype. The V and J genes are TRBV7-9 and TRBJ1-1; 9 nucleotides match TRBD1. J was trimmed by 5 bases and V by 5 bases; bases with no gene match: 15. The CDR3 loop spans 17 amino acids. Germline V gives CDR1 SEHNR, CDR2 FQNEAQ (reference sequence). CDR3 sequence (DNA): TGTGCCAGCAGCCACGCCATCACAGACAGGGGGTCAACTGAAGCTTTCTTT. Translating gives CASSHAITDRGSTEAFF.

There are many counts of this clonotype. The genes are TRBV9 and TRBJ2-1; 9 bases fit TRBD2. Germline V lookup: CDR1 SGDLS, CDR2 YYNGEE. CDR3 length: 15 residues. V lost 4 bases and J lost 4; bases outside the gene matches: 6. CDR3 protein: CASSLTSGDYNEQFF. CDR3 nucleotide sequence: TGTGCCAGCAGCCTGACTAGCGGTGATTACAATGAGCAGTTCTTC.

The chain carries TRBV2 and TRBJ2-1, with TRBD2 identical over 7 bases. After removal of 7 bases from V and 2 bases from J, the junction contained 2 bases not matched to a gene. This CDR3 comprises 13 residues. The germline V gene encodes CDR1 SNHLY and CDR2 FYNNEI. CDR3 DNA: TGTGCCAGCAAGGGAGGGACCTACAATGAGCAGTTCTTC. Amino acids: CASKGGTYNEQFF.

The gene calls are TRBV7-3 and TRBJ2-5, with no clear D. Germline CDR1 reads SGHTA; CDR2 reads FQGTGA. CDR3 length equals 14 residues. V lost 3 bases and J lost 4, with 12 bases in between. As DNA, the CDR3 is TGTGCCAGCAGCTTTGGCGGCGGCCGAGAGACCCAGTACTTC. Its protein is CASSFGGGRETQYF.

This clonotype showed up just a few times. V usage is TRBV30 and J usage is TRBJ2-7; the D call may be TRBD1 or TRBD2 (7 bases each). The CDR3 has 14 residues. Germline V CDR1 and CDR2: GTSNPN, SVGIG (reference sequence). V gave up 3 bases and J gave up 4 bases, with 16 bases separating them. The CDR3 loop reads CAWSAIRGGYEQYF. The CDR3 region has the DNA TGTGCCTGGAGCGCAATCAGGGGGGGGTACGAGCAGTACTTC.

The sample holds many counts of this clonotype. The CDR3 reads CASSQDPRPGAGNIQYF. Here the CDR3 DNA reads TGTGCCAGCAGCCAAGATCCCAGGCCGGGGGCGGGAAACATTCAGTACTTC. This chain links TRBV4-2 with TRBJ2-4; D tentatively reads TRBD1 or TRBD2 (6 bases each). There are 17 residues in the CDR3. Germline lookup yields CDR1 LGHNA and CDR2 YNFKEQ. V was shortened by 0 bases and J by 6 bases, with 18 bases between the two germline ends.